This T cell receptor beta chain was identified during a study of blood T cell repertoires in COVID-19. Study-wide context: COVID-19 samples from acute and convalescent phases originated in the United States, Italy and Spain. The analysed material was cDNA or gDNA that came from T cells, B-cell-depleted T cells, or PBMCs.

Authors' processing steps: Amplification of reference gene primers was used by the study to estimate nucleated cell counts. Clones were read by immunoSEQ multiplex PCR, and TCRdb kept only the in-frame ones, dropping some. V and J calls and clone size are given by that table; D and trimming were obtained from the DNA. The sample comprises approximately 170,000 clones, 81% of which are singletons, and 11% rests with the top ten. A remark on this clone: Other nucleotide sequences from this sample produce the same CDR3.

Per the germline V gene, CDR1 is SNHLY and CDR2 is FYNNEI. The CDR3 totals 12 residues. V lost 5 bases and J 3 bases, leaving 8 bases between the germline ends. V usage is TRBV2 and J usage is TRBJ2-7; D might be TRBD2 (6 bases). The source material was peripheral blood. This clonotype was sampled from a man in his fifties or sixties with active or convalescent COVID-19. CDR3 sequence reads: CASSQGGYEQYF. The CDR3 DNA sequence: TGTGCCAGCAGTCAGGGAGGCTACGAGCAGTACTTC. Using reference TRBV2 and TRBJ2-7 for the parts outside the CDR3, the full variable domain is EPEVTQTPSHQVTQMGQEVILRCVPISNHLYFYWYRQILGQKVEFLVSFYNNEISEKSEIFDDQFSVERPDGSNFTLKIRSTKLEDSAMYFCASSQGGYEQYFGPGTRLTVT.